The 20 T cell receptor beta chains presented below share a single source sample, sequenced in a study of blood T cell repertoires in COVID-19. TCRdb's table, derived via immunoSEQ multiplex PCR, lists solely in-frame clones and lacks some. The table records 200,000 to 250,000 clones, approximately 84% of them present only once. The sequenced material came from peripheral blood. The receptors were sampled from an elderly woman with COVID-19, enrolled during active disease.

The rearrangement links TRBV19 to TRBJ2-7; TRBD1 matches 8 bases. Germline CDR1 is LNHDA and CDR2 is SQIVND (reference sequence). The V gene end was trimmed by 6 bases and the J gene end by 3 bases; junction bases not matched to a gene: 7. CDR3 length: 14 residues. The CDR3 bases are TGTGCCAGTAGCCCCGGACAGGGCGGCTACGAGCAGTACTTC. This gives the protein CASSPGQGGYEQYF.

CDR3 sequence reads: CASGREGNTGELFF. In DNA, the CDR3 is TGTGCCAGCGGTCGGGAGGGGAACACCGGGGAGCTGTTTTTT. This chain joins TRBV2 and TRBJ2-2; 8 bases fit TRBD2. Per the germline V gene, CDR1 is SNHLY and CDR2 is FYNNEI. The CDR3 runs 14 residues. V was pared by 8 bases and J by 1 base, with 3 bases of the junction left unmatched.

CDR3 nucleotide sequence: TGTGCCAGCAGTAAAGGCGGGGGAAAGCAGCCCCAGCATTTT. It translates to CASSKGGGKQPQHF. This sequence joins TRBV28 and TRBJ1-5, with D possibly matching TRBD1 (5 bases). The length of the CDR3 is 14 residues. Deletions cut 5 bases from V and 7 bases from J, with 15 bases between. In germline, CDR1 is MDHEN, CDR2 SYDVKM.

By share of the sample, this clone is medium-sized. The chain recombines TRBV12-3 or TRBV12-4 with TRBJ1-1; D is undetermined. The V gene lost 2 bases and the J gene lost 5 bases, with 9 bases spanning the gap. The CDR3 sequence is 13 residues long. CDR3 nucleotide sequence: TGTGCCAGCAGTTTATGGGGAGGGACTGAAGCTTTCTTT. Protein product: CASSLWGGTEAFF.

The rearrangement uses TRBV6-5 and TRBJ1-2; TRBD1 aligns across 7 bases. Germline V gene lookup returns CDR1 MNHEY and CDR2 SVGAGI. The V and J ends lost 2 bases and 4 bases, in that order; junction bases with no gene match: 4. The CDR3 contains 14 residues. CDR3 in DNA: TGTGCCAGCAGTTACCTAAGGGACAGCTATGGCTACACCTTC. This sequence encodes CASSYLRDSYGYTF.

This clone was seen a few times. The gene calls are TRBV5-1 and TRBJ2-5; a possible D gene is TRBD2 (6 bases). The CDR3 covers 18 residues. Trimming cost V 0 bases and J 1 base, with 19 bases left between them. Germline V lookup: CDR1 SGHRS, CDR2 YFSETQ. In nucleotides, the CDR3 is TGCGCCAGCAGCTTGGCGGGCGGGATTACTGGGGGCCAAGAGACCCAGTACTTC. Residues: CASSLAGGITGGQETQYF.

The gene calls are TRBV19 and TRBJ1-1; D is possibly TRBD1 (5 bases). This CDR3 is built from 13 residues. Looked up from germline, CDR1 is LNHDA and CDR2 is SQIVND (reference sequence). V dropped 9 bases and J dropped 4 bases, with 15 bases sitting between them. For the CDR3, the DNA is TGTGCCAGCCGAAGGGGCAGGAGCACTGAAGCTTTCTTT. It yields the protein CASRRGRSTEAFF.

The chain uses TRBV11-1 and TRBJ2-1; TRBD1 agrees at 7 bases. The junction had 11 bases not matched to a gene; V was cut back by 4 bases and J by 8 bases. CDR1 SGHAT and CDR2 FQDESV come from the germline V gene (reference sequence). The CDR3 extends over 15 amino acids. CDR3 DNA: TGTGCCAGCAGCTGGGCAGGGGGTGAAAGGTATGAGCAGTTCTTC. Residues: CASSWAGGERYEQFF.

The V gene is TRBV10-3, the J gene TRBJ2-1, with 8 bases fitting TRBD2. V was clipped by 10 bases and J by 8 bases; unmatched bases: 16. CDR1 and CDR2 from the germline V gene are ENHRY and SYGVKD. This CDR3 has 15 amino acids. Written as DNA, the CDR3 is TGTGCCACGGGGGGGTCTAGCCGCGGTTACGATGAGCAGTTCTTC. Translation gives CATGGSSRGYDEQFF.

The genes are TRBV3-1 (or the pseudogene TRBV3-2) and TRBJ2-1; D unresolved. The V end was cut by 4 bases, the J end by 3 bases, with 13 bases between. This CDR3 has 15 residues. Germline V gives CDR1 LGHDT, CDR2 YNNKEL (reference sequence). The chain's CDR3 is CASSPDQNVYNEQFF. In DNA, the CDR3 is TGTGCCAGCAGCCCAGACCAGAACGTCTACAATGAGCAGTTCTTC.

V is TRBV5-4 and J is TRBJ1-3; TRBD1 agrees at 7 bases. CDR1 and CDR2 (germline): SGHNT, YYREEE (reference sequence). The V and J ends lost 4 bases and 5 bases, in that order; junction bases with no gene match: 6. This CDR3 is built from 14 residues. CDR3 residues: CASSPGQERNTIYF. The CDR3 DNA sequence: TGTGCCAGCAGCCCCGGACAGGAAAGAAACACCATATATTTT.

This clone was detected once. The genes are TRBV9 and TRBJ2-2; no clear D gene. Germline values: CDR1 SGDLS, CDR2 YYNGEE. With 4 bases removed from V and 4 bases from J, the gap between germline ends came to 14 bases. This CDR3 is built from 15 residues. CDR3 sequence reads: CASSTAQRSTGELFF. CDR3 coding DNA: TGTGCCAGCAGCACCGCCCAGAGGAGCACCGGGGAGCTGTTTTTT.

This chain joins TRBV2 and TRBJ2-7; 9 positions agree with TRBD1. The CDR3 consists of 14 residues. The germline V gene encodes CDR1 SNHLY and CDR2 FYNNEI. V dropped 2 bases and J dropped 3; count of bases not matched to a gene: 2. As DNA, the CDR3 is TGTGCCAGCAGTGAATGGGGACAGGGCTACGAGCAGTACTTC. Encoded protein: CASSEWGQGYEQYF. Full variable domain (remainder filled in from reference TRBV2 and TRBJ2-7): EPEVTQTPSHQVTQMGQEVILRCVPISNHLYFYWYRQILGQKVEFLVSFYNNEISEKSEIFDDQFSVERPDGSNFTLKIRSTKLEDSAMYFCASSEWGQGYEQYFGPGTRLTVT.

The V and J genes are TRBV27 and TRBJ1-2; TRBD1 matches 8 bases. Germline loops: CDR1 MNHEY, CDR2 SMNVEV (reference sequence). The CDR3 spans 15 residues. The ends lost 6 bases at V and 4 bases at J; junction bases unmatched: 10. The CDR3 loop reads CASSLQGARGYGYTF. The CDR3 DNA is TGTGCCAGCAGCTTGCAGGGGGCGCGAGGCTATGGCTACACCTTC.

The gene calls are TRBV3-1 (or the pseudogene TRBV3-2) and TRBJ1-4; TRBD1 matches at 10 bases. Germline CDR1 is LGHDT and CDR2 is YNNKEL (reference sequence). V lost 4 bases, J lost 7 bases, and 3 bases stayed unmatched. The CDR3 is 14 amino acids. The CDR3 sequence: CASSLGQGFEKLFF. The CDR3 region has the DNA TGTGCCAGCAGCCTGGGACAGGGGTTTGAAAAACTGTTTTTT.

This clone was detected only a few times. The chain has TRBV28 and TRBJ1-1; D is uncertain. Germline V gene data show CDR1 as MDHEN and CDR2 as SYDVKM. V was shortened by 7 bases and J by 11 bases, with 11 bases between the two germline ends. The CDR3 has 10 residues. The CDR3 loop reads CASNGRSAFF. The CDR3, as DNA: TGTGCCAGCAACGGCAGGTCCGCTTTCTTT.

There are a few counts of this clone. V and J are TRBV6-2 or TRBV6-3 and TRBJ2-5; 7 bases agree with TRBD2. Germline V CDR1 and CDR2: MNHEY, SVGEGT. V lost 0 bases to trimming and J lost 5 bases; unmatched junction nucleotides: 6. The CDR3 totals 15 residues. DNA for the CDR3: TGTGCCAGCAGTTACTCTACTTGGGGGGGGGAGACCCAGTACTTC. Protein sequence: CASSYSTWGGETQYF.

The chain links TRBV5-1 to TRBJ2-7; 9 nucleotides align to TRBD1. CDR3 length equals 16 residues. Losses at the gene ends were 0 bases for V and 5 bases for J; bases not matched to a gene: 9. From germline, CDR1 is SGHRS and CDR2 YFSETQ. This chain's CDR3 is CASSLGGGQGSDEQYF. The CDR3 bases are TGCGCCAGCAGCTTGGGAGGGGGACAGGGATCCGACGAGCAGTACTTC.

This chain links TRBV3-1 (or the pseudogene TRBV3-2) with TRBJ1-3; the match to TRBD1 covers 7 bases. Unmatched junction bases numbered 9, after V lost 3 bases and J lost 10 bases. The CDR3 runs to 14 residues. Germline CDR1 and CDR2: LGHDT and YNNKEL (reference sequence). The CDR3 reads CASSHKTGFSTIYF. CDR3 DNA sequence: TGTGCCAGCAGCCACAAGACAGGGTTTAGTACCATATATTTT.

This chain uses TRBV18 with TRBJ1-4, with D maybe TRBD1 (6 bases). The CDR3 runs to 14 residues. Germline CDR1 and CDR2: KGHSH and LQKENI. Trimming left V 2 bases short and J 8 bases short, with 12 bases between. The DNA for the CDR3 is TGTGCCAGCTCACCAGCGGGGGCGAGGGAAAAACTGTTTTTT. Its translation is CASSPAGAREKLFF.